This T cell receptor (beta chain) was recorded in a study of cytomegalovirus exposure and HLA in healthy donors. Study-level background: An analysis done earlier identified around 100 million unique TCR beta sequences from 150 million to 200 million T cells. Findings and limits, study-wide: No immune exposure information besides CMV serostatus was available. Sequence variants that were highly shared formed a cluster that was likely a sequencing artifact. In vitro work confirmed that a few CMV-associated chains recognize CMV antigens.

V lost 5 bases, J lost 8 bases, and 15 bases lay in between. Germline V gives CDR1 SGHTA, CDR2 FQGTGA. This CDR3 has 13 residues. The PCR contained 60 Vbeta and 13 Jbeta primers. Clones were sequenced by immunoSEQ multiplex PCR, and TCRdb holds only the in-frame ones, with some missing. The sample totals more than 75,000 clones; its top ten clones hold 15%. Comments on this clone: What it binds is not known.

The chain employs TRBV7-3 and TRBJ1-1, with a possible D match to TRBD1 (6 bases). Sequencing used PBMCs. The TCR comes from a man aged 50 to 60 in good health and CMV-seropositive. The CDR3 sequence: CASSGRQASEAFF. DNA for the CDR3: TGTGCCAGCAGCGGCCGACAGGCGTCGGAAGCTTTCTTT.